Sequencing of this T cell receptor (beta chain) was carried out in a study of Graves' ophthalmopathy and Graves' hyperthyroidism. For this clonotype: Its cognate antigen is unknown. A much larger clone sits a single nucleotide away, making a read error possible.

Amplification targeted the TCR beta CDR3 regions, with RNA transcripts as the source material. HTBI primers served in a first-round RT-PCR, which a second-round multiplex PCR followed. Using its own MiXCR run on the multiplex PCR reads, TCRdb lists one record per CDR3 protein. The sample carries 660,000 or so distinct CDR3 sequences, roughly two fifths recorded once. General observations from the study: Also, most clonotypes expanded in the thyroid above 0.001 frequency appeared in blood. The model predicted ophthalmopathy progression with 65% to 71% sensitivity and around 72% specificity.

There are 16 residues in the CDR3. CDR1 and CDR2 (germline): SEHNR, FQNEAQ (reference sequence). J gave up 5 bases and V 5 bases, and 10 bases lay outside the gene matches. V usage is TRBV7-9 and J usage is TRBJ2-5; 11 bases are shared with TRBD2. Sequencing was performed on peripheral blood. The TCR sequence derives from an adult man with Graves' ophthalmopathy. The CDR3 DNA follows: TGTGCCAGCAGCCTTAGGGCTAGCGGGGGGCGGGAGACCCAGTACTTC. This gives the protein CASSLRASGGRETQYF.